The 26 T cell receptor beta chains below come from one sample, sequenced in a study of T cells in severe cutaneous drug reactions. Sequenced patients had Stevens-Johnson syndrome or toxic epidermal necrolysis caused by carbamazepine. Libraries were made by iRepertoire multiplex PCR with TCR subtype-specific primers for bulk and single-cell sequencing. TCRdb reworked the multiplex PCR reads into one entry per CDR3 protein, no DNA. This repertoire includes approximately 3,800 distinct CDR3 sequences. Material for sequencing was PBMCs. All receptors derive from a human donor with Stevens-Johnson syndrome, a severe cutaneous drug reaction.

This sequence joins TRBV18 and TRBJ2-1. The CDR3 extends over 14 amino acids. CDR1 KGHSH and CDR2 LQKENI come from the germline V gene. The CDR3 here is CASSPQRLYNEQFF.

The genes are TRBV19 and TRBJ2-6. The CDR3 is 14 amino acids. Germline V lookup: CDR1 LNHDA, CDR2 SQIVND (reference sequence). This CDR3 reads CATKPSPGANVLTF.

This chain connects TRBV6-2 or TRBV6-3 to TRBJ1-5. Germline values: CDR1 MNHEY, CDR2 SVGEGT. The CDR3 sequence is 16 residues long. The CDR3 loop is CASSLPSPGPGQPQHF.

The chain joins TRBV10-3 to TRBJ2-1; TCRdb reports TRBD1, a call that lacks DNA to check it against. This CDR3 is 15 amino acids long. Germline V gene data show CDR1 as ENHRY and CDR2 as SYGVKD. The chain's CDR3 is CAIRPRGPSYNEQFF.

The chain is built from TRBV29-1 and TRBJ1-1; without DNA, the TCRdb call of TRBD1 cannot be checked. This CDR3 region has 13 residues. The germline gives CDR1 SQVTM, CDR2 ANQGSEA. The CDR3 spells CSVARGEGTEAFF.

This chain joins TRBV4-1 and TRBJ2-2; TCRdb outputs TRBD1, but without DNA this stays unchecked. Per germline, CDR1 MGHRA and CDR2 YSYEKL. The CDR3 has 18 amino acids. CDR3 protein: CASSQEDRQGANTGELFF.

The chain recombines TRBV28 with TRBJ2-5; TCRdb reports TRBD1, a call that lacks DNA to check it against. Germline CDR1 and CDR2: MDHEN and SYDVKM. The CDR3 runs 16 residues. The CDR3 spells CASSFRPWRPQETQYF.

CDR3 in amino acids: CASSLVDTQYF. This chain uses TRBV12-3 or TRBV12-4 with TRBJ2-3. The CDR3 is 11 residues long.

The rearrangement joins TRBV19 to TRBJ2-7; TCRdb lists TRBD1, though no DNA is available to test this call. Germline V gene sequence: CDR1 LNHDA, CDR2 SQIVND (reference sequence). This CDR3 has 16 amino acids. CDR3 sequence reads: CASSAGGGAKVYEQYF. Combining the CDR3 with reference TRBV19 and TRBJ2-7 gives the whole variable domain DGGITQSPKYLFRKEGQNVTLSCEQNLNHDAMYWYRQDPGQGLRLIYYSQIVNDFQKGDIAEGYSVSREKKESFPLTVTSAQKNPTAFYLCASSAGGGAKVYEQYFGPGTRLTVT.

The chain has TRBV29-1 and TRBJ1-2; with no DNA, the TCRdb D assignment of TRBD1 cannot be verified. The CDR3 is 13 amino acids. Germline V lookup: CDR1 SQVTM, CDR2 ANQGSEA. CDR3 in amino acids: CSVPSGGSYGYTF.

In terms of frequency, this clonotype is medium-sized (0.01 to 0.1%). The CDR3 sequence is CASSVEAANYGYTF. This chain uses TRBV9 with TRBJ1-2. Germline CDR1 is SGDLS and CDR2 is YYNGEE. CDR3 size: 14 residues.

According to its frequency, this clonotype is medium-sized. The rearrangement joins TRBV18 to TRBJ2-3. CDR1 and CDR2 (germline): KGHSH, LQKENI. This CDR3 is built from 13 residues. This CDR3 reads CASSPGSTDTQYF.

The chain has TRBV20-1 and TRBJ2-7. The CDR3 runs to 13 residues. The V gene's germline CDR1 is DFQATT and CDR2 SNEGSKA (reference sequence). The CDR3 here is CSARARRDYEQYF.

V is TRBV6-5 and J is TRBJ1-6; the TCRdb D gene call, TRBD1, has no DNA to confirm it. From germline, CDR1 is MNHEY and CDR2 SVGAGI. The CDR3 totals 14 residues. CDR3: CASSYTGANSPLHF.

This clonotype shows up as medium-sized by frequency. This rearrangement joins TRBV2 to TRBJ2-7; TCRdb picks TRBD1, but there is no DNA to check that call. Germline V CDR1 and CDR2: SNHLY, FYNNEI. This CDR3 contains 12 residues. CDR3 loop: CASSEQGGKQYF.

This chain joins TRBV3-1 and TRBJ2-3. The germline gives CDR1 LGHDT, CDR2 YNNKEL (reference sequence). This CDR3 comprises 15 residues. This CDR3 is CASSQDQDNTDTQYF.

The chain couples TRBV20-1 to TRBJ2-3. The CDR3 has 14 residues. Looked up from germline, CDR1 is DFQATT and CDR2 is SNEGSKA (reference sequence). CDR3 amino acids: CSAKDYSSTDTQYF.

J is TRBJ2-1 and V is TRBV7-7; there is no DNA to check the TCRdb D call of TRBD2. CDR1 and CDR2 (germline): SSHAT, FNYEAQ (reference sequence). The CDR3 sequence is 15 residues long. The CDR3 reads CASSPGTSGHNEQFF.

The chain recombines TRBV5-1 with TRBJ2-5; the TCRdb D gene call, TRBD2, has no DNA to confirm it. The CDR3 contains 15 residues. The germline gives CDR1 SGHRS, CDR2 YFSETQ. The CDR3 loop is CASSLPSAGQETQYF.

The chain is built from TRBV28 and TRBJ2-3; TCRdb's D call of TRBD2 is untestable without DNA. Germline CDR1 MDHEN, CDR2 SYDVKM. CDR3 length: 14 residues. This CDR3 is CASRGGREADTQYF.

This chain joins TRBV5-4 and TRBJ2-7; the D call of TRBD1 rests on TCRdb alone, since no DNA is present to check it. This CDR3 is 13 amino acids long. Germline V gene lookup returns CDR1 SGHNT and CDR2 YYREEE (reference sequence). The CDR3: CASSAGPAYEQYF.

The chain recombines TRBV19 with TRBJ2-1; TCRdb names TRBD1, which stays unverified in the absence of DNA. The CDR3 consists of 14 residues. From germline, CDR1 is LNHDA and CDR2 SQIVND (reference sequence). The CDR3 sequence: CASMSWTGFNEQFF.

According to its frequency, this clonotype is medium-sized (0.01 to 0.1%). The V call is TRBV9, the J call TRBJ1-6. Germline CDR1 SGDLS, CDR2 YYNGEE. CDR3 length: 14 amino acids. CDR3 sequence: CASSSGFYNSPLHF.

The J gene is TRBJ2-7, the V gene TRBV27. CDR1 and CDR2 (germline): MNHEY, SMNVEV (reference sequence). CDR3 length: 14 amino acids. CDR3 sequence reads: CASSLSGRAYEQYF.

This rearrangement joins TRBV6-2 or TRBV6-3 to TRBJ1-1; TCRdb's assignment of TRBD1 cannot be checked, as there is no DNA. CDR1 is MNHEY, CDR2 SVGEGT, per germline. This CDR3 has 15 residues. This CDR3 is CASSYAGTGNTEAFF.

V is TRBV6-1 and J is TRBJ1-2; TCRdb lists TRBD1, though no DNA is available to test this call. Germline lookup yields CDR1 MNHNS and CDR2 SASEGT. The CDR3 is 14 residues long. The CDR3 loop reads CASRTRGLIHGYTF.